This T cell receptor beta chain stems from a study of T cells expressing NK-cell markers. The study's findings and limits: In a handful of donors, these clonotypes also led the CD3+CD56-NKG2C+ fraction.

Concerning this clonotype: The target antigen is unknown.

The CDR3 loop spans 15 amino acids. Germline V gene data show CDR1 as DFQATT and CDR2 as SNEGSKA (reference sequence). TCRdb derives one entry per CDR3 protein from the 5' RACE reads, leaving out DNA. The table lists hundreds of thousands of distinct CDR3 sequences. The receptor was isolated from a woman between 18 and 70 years old in good health. V is TRBV20-1 and J is TRBJ2-6. Sample: blood T cells: a sorted CD56 or NKG2C T cell subset, CD4+ or CD8+ T cells, or bulk PBMC T cells (not recorded which). CDR3 in amino acids: CSASLLGSGANVLTF.